This T cell receptor (beta chain) derives from a study of neurological immune-mediated disorders. The CDR3 contains 15 residues. V was clipped by 5 bases and J by 3 bases, with 20 bases between them. Germline V CDR1 and CDR2: DFQATT, SNEGSKA (reference sequence). Time point described: longitudinal time-point 1 (baseline). It was from 2 million PBMCs stored at -80 C that the unsorted libraries were obtained. 5'RACE generated cDNA with 10-nucleotide random UMIs. Over 200 million TCR-beta sequences from 15-18 subjects came out of each sequencing run. MiXCR was run by TCRdb on the 5' RACE reads, yielding one entry per CDR3 protein. In the table there are about 50,000 distinct CDR3 sequences, less than 12% of which are singletons. The sample holds many counts of this clonotype.

This chain connects TRBV20-1 to TRBJ2-7; no reliable D call. Sequenced input: PBMCs. This clonotype originated in a woman between 40 and 55 years old in good health. The CDR3 loop is CSAAPLAAMYYEQYF. DNA of the CDR3: TGCAGTGCTGCCCCTTTGGCGGCCATGTACTACGAGCAGTACTTC.